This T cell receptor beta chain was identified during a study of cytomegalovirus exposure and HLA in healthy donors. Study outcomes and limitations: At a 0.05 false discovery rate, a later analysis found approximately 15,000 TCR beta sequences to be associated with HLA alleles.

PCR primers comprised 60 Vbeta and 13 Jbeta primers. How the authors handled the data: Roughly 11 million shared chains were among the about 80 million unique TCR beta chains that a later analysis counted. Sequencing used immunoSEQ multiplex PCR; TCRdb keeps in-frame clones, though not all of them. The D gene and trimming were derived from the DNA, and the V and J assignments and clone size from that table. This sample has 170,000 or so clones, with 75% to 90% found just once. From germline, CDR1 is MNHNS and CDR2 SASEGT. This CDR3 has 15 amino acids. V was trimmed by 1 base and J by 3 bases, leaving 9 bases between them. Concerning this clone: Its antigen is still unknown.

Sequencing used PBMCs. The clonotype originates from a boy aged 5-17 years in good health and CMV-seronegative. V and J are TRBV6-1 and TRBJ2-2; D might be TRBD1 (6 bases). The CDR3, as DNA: TGTGCCAGCAGTGAAGGGACAGTGTACACCGGGGAGCTGTTTTTT. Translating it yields CASSEGTVYTGELFF.